The TCR beta chain described here comes from a study of prognosis after radiotherapy for stage I lung cancer. About the research overall: Aged about 53 to 85 years, with a median of approximately 71 years, the patients were roughly 14 men and roughly six women. Post-radiotherapy, distant metastases were observed in several patients (median roughly 7 months), whereas no significant progression was observed in approximately 14.

Study results and caveats: A fall in unique TCR clone counts followed stereotactic body radiation therapy, with medians of around 10,000 versus 6,900.

Germline CDR1 SNHLY, CDR2 FYNNEI. The CDR3 totals 14 residues. In the case of this clonotype: Antigen unknown. Germline and junction disagree at one end, which may indicate a read error.

CDR3 of TCR beta was amplified from genomic DNA via a two-round multiplex PCR. TRBV and TRBJ genes each had their own specific primers in first-round PCR. With universal primers, the second PCR round was performed. TCRdb redid the calling of the multiplex PCR reads with MiXCR, one entry per CDR3 protein. The sample has about 13,000 distinct CDR3 sequences; less than 55% are singletons. The receptor's source is a donor at least 50 years old with non-small cell lung cancer. The sequencing here drew on PBMCs, taken before or after stereotactic body radiation therapy (not recorded which). This chain joins TRBV2 and TRBJ2-5; TRBD2 matches 8 bases. Here the CDR3 DNA reads TGTGCCAGCAGCGGGAATGTATCTGGGACTAGTTTATTCTTC. Translating it yields CASSGNVSGTSLFF. The entire variable domain, with the rest obtained from reference TRBV2 and TRBJ2-5, is as follows: EPEVTQTPSHQVTQMGQEVILRCVPISNHLYFYWYRQILGQKVEFLVSFYNNEISEKSEIFDDQFSVERPDGSNFTLKIRSTKLEDSAMYFCASSGNVSGTSLFFGPGTRLLVL.